This TCR beta chain was recovered during a study of shared clonotypes between healthy human individuals. As to this clone: The antigen remains unidentified.

The CDR3 runs 14 residues. Per the germline V gene, CDR1 is SGHRS and CDR2 is YFSETQ. The V gene lost 0 bases and the J gene lost 3 bases, with 9 bases spanning the gap. Study results and caveats: Some clonotypes were shared by all four sorted-subset donors, while others were not shared. The non-shared ones had lower generation probabilities than the shared ones.

The assay used deep level. Only in-frame clones appear in the TCRdb table, and some are missing; sequencing was by immunoSEQ multiplex PCR. The table includes fewer than 1.8 million clones, approximately 98.5% detected once. The TCR comes from a man in his thirties or forties in good health. The chain is built from TRBV5-1 and TRBJ1-1; no firm D call. Material: naive CD4+ T cells sorted from blood. Subset defined: CD45RA+ positively selected. The CDR3 DNA follows: TGCGCCAGCAGCTTGGACAACAGAGACACTGAAGCTTTCTTT. Translation gives CASSLDNRDTEAFF. The whole variable domain, filled in from reference TRBV5-1 and TRBJ1-1, reads KAGVTQTPRYLIKTRGQQVTLSCSPISGHRSVSWYQQTPGQGLQFLFEYFSETQRNKGNFPGRFSGRQFSNSRSEMNVSTLELGDSALYLCASSLDNRDTEAFFGQGTRLTVV.